This TCR beta chain was profiled in a study of blood T cell repertoires in COVID-19. On the study more broadly: Sites in the United States, Italy and Spain provided acute and convalescent COVID-19 samples.

Seattle patient enrollment occurred during active infection, with longitudinal follow-up thereafter. The V end was cut by 6 bases, the J end by 4 bases, with 9 bases between. Germline assignment: CDR1 DFQATT and CDR2 SNEGSKA (reference sequence). CDR3 length: 11 residues. Produced via immunoSEQ multiplex PCR; TCRdb's table is partial and in-frame only. The table shows tens of thousands of clones, with approximately 83% occurring only once. V gene TRBV20-1 combines with J gene TRBJ1-1; D is undetermined. The receptor's source is an elderly woman with COVID-19, enrolled during active disease. What was sequenced was peripheral blood. This CDR3 reads CSARLITEAFF. The CDR3 region has the DNA TGCAGTGCGAGGTTAATCACTGAAGCTTTCTTT.